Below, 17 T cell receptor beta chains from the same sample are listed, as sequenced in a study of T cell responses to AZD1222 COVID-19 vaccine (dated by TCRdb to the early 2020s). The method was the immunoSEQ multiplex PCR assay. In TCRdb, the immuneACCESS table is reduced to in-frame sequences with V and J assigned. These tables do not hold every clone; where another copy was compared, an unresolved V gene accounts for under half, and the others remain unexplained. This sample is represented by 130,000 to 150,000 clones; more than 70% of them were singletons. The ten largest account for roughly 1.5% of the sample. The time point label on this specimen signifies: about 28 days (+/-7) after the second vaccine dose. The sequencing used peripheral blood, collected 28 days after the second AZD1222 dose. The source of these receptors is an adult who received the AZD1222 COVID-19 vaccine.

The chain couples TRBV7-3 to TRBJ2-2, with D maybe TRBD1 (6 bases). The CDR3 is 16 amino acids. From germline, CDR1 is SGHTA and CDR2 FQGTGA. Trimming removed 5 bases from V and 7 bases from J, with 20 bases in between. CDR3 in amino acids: CASSPKMGAADGELFF. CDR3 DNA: TGTGCCAGCAGCCCCAAAATGGGGGCGGCCGACGGGGAGCTGTTTTTT.

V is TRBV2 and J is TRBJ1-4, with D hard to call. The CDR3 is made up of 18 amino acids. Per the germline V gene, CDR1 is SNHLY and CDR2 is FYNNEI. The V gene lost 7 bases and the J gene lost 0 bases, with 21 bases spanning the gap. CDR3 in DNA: TGTGCCAGCACTATGCCAGAACCCAGCTGGGCAACTAATGAAAAACTGTTTTTT. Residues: CASTMPEPSWATNEKLFF.

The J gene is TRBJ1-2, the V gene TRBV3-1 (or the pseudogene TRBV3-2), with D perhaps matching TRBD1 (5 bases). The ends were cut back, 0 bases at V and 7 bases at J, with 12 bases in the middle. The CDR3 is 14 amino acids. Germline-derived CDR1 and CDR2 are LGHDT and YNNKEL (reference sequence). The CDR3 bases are TGTGCCAGCAGCCAAGATGGGACCCCCTCTGGCTACACCTTC. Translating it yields CASSQDGTPSGYTF.

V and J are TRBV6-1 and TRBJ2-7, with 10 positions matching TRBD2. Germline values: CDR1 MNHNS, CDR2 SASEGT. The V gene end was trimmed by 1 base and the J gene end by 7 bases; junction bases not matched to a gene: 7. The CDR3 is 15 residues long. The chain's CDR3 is CASSEEPSGSDEQYF. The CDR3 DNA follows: TGTGCCAGCAGTGAAGAGCCTAGCGGGAGCGATGAGCAGTACTTC.

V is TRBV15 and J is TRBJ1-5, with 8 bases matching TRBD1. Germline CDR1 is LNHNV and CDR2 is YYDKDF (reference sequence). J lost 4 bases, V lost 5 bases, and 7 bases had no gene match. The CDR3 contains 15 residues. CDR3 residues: CATSVGQGGNQPQHF. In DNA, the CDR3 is TGTGCCACCAGCGTAGGACAGGGAGGGAATCAGCCCCAGCATTTT.

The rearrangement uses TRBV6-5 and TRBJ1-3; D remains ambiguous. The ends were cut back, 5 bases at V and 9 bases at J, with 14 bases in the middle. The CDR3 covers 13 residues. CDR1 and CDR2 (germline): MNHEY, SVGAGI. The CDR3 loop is CASSTTGTSTIYF. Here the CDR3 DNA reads TGTGCCAGCAGTACTACGGGAACAAGCACCATATATTTT.

The CDR3 reads CASSNDGTSVGETQYF. The CDR3 nucleotides read TGCGCCAGCAGCAACGACGGTACTAGCGTAGGAGAGACCCAGTACTTC. The genes are TRBV4-1 and TRBJ2-5; 7 bases fit TRBD2. V lost 5 bases to trimming and J lost 4 bases; unmatched junction nucleotides: 13. The germline gives CDR1 MGHRA, CDR2 YSYEKL. This CDR3 is built from 16 residues.

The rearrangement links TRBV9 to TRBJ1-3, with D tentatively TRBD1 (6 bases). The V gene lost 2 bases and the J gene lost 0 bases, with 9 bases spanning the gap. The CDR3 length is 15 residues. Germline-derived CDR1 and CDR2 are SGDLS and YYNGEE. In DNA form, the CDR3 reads TGTGCCAGCAGCGTCGGACAGAGCTCTGGAAACACCATATATTTT. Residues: CASSVGQSSGNTIYF.

This CDR3 reads CSVRPGTTFTDTQYF. CDR3 DNA sequence: TGCAGCGTCCGACCCGGGACTACCTTCACAGATACGCAGTATTTT. V and J are TRBV29-1 and TRBJ2-3; 7 bases fit TRBD2. Germline V lookup: CDR1 SQVTM, CDR2 ANQGSEA. This CDR3 contains 15 residues. The V and J ends lost 6 bases and 2 bases, in that order; junction bases with no gene match: 11.

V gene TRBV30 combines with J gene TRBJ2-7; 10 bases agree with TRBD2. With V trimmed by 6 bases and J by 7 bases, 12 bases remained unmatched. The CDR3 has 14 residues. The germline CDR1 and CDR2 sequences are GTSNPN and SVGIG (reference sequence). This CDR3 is CACMTGLALAEQYF. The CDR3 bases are TGTGCCTGCATGACGGGACTAGCGCTAGCAGAGCAGTACTTC. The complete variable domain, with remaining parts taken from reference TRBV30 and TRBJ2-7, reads SQTIHQWPATLVQPVGSPLSLECTVEGTSNPNLYWYRQAAGRGLQLLFYSVGIGQISSEVPQNLSASRPQDRQFILSSKKLLLSDSGFYLCACMTGLALAEQYFGPGTRLTVT.

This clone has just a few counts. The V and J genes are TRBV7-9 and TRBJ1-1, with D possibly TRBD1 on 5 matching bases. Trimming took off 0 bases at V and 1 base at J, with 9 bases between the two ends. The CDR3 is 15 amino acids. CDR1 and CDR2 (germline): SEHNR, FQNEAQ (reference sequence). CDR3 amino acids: CASSLAGVENTEAFF. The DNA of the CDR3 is TGTGCCAGCAGCTTAGCAGGGGTGGAGAACACTGAAGCTTTCTTT.

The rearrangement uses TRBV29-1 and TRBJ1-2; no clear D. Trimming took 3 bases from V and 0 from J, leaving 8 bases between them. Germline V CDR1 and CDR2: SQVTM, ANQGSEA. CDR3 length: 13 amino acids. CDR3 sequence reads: CSVDPGTNYGYTF. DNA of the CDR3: TGCAGCGTTGACCCCGGGACTAACTATGGCTACACCTTC.

CDR3 sequence reads: CASSQDGDKAQYF. The DNA for the CDR3 is TGCGCCAGCAGCCAAGATGGTGATAAAGCCCAGTACTTC. V and J are TRBV4-3 and TRBJ2-5; D unresolved. The CDR3 length is 13 residues. The germline V and J ends were trimmed by 0 bases and 9 bases, with 11 bases remaining between them. CDR1 LGHNA and CDR2 YSLEER come from the germline V gene.

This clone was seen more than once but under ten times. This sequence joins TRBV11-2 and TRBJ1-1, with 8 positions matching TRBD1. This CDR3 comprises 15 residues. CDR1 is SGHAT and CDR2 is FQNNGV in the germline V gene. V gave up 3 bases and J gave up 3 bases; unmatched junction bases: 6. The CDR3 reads CASSFGQGWDTEAFF. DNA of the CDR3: TGTGCCAGCAGCTTCGGACAGGGATGGGACACTGAAGCTTTCTTT.

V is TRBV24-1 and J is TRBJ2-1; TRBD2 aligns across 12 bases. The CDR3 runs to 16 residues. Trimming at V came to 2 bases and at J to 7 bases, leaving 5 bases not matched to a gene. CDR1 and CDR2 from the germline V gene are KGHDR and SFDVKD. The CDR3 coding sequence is TGTGCCACCAGTGATTCGACTAGCGGGAGAAGAAATGAGCAGTTCTTC. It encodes CATSDSTSGRRNEQFF.

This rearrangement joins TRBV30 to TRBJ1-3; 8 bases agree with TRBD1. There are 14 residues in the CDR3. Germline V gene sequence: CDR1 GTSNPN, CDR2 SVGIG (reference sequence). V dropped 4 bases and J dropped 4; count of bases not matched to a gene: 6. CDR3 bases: TGTGCCTGGACTCAGGGGGCGCCCGGAAACACCATATATTTT. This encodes CAWTQGAPGNTIYF.

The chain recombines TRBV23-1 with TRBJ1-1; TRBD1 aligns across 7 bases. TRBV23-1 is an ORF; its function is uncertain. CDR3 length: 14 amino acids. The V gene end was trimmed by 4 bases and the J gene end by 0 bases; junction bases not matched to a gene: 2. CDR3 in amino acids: CASSRDSMNTEAFF. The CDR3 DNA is TGCGCCAGCAGTCGGGACAGCATGAACACTGAAGCTTTCTTT.